These 12 T cell receptor beta chains originate from one sample sequenced in a study of T cells in localized non-small cell lung cancer. Produced via immunoSEQ multiplex PCR; TCRdb's table is partial and in-frame only. The sample consists of about 59,000 clones, roughly nine tenths of them appearing once. Sample: peripheral blood, taken before any cancer treatment. The receptors were gathered from a woman aged 40-69 years with stage I lung adenocarcinoma.

Here the CDR3 reads CASSDRVNTEAFF. The CDR3 DNA follows: TGTGCCAGCAGTGACAGGGTGAACACTGAAGCTTTCTTT. The chain recombines TRBV2 with TRBJ1-1, with D perhaps matching TRBD1 (5 bases). This CDR3 spans 13 amino acids. V was trimmed by 3 bases and J by 0 bases, leaving 5 bases between them. Germline values: CDR1 SNHLY, CDR2 FYNNEI.

J is TRBJ2-5 and V is TRBV5-6, with TRBD2 as a possible D gene (6 bases). The ends were cut back, 1 base at V and 2 bases at J, with 9 bases in the middle. The CDR3 has 14 amino acids. Germline assignment: CDR1 SGHDT and CDR2 YYEEEE. For the CDR3, the DNA is TGTGCCAGCAGCTTGAGGCGGGGTCAAGAGACCCAGTACTTC. This translates into CASSLRRGQETQYF.

This clone was seen a single time. The chain is built from TRBV7-9 and TRBJ1-6, with D unclear. Deletions cut 1 base from V and 1 base from J, with 5 bases between. The germline V gene has CDR1 SEHNR and CDR2 FQNEAQ (reference sequence). The CDR3 spans 15 residues. This CDR3 reads CASSLVGSYNSPLHF. DNA for the CDR3: TGTGCCAGCAGCTTAGTTGGATCCTATAATTCACCCCTCCACTTT.

A few counts support this clone. This chain links TRBV30 with TRBJ1-1; D is possibly TRBD1 (6 bases). Between the trimmed V and J ends, which lost 2 bases and 0 bases, there was a span of 10 bases. Germline loops: CDR1 GTSNPN, CDR2 SVGIG (reference sequence). The CDR3 is 14 amino acids. This CDR3 is CAWSLTGLNTEAFF. For the CDR3, the DNA is TGTGCCTGGAGTCTAACAGGGCTGAACACTGAAGCTTTCTTT. Supplemented by reference TRBV30 and TRBJ1-1, the full variable domain reads SQTIHQWPATLVQPVGSPLSLECTVEGTSNPNLYWYRQAAGRGLQLLFYSVGIGQISSEVPQNLSASRPQDRQFILSSKKLLLSDSGFYLCAWSLTGLNTEAFFGQGTRLTVV.

This clone was found once. The chain combines TRBV2 with TRBJ2-6; no definite D call. The germline CDR1 and CDR2 sequences are SNHLY and FYNNEI. The CDR3 is 18 residues long. V was clipped by 4 bases and J by 1 base, with 17 bases between them. CDR3 protein: CASSGSFDSYSGANVLTF. CDR3 nucleotide sequence: TGTGCCAGCAGTGGATCGTTTGATTCTTATTCTGGGGCCAACGTCCTGACTTTC.

The chain joins TRBV27 to TRBJ2-1; D is possibly TRBD2 (5 bases). CDR1 and CDR2 (germline): MNHEY, SMNVEV (reference sequence). There are 13 residues in the CDR3. Trimming pared 5 bases from V and 8 bases from J, leaving 13 bases between. This CDR3 is CASSRREGHEQFF. CDR3 sequence (DNA): TGTGCCAGCAGTCGAAGAGAGGGCCATGAGCAGTTCTTC.

V gene TRBV7-2 combines with J gene TRBJ1-6; maybe TRBD1 (5 bases). Trimming removed 1 base at V and 5 bases at J, with 15 bases between. The length of the CDR3 is 17 residues. Germline V gene data show CDR1 as SGHTA and CDR2 as FQGNSA. The CDR3 sequence is CASSLVGGDGNNSPLHF. CDR3 coding DNA: TGTGCCAGCAGCTTAGTGGGAGGGGACGGTAATAATTCACCCCTCCACTTT. Drawing the rest from reference TRBV7-2 and TRBJ1-6, the complete variable domain is GAGVSQSPSNKVTEKGKDVELRCDPISGHTALYWYRQSLGQGLEFLIYFQGNSAPDKSGLPSDRFSAERTGGSVSTLTIQRTQQEDSAVYLCASSLVGGDGNNSPLHFGNGTRLTVT.

This clone was detected only once. This chain uses TRBV18 with TRBJ2-7, with D perhaps TRBD2 (6 bases). Looked up from germline, CDR1 is KGHSH and CDR2 is LQKENI. The ends were cut back, 2 bases at V and 6 bases at J, with 14 bases in the middle. The CDR3 sequence is 14 residues long. The CDR3: CASSPEVLAREQYF. CDR3 nucleotide sequence: TGTGCCAGCTCACCAGAGGTACTAGCTCGCGAGCAGTACTTC. Variable domain in full (rest from reference TRBV18 and TRBJ2-7): NAGVMQNPRHLVRRRGQEARLRCSPMKGHSHVYWYRQLPEEGLKFMVYLQKENIIDESGMPKERFSAEFPKEGPSILRIQQVVRGDSAAYFCASSPEVLAREQYFGPGTRLTVT.

The chain combines TRBV10-3 with TRBJ2-7, with D maybe TRBD2 (5 bases). The V end lost 4 bases, the J end lost 3 bases, and 10 bases lay between the germline ends. Germline values: CDR1 ENHRY, CDR2 SYGVKD. CDR3 length: 13 residues. CDR3 DNA: TGTGCCATCAGTGGCGAGGGAAACTACGAGCAGTACTTC. Its translation: CAISGEGNYEQYF.

The chain has TRBV14 and TRBJ2-1; 12 nucleotides agree with TRBD2. Per the germline V gene, CDR1 is SGHDN and CDR2 is FVKESK. The CDR3 runs 15 residues. Germline trimming cut 3 bases from V and 4 bases from J; bases unmatched to any gene: 1. The CDR3 DNA is TGTGCCAGCAGCCACGGACTAGCGGGATACAATGAGCAGTTCTTC. Translation gives CASSHGLAGYNEQFF.

This chain links TRBV29-1 with TRBJ2-5; TRBD1 might be the D (5 bases). The CDR3 consists of 14 residues. Germline V lookup: CDR1 SQVTM, CDR2 ANQGSEA. V was clipped by 0 bases and J by 1 base, with 9 bases between them. CDR3: CSVEDGRVQETQYF. The CDR3 DNA is TGCAGCGTTGAAGATGGCAGGGTCCAAGAGACCCAGTACTTC.

V gene TRBV20-1 combines with J gene TRBJ2-7, with D unclear. The CDR3 is made up of 11 amino acids. CDR1 and CDR2 from the germline V gene are DFQATT and SNEGSKA (reference sequence). The germline V and J ends were trimmed by 3 bases and 4 bases, with 7 bases remaining between them. The CDR3 nucleotides are TGCAGTGCTAGGGTCCTATACGAGCAGTACTTC. Its protein is CSARVLYEQYF.